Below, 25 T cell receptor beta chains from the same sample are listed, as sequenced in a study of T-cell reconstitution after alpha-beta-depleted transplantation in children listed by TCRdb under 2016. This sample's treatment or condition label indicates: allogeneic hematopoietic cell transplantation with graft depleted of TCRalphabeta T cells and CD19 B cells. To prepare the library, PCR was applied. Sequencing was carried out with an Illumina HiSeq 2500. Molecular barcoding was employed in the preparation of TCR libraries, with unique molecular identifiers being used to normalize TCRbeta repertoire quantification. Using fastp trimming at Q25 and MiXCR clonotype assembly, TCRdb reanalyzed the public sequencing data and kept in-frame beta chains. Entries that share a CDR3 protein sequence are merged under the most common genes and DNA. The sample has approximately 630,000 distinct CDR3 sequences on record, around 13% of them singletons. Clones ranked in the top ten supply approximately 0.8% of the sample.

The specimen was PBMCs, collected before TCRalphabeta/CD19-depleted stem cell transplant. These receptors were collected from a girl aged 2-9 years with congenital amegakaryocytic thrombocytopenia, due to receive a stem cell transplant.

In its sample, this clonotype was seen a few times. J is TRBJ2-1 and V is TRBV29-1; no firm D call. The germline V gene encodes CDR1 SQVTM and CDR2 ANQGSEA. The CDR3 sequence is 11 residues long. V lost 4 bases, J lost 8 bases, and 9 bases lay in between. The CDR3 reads CSVGSGDEQFF. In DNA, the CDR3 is TGCAGCGTTGGCAGTGGCGATGAGCAGTTCTTC.

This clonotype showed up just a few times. DNA of the CDR3: TGTGCCAGCTCACCACCTTCCTCTCGAGAGACCCAGTACTTC. Translated: CASSPPSSRETQYF. This chain connects TRBV18 to TRBJ2-5; D unclear. The CDR3 is 14 amino acids. CDR1 and CDR2 from the germline V gene are KGHSH and LQKENI. V was pared by 0 bases and J by 4 bases, with 9 bases between. Using reference TRBV18 and TRBJ2-5 for the parts outside the CDR3, the full variable domain is NAGVMQNPRHLVRRRGQEARLRCSPMKGHSHVYWYRQLPEEGLKFMVYLQKENIIDESGMPKERFSAEFPKEGPSILRIQQVVRGDSAAYFCASSPPSSRETQYFGPGTRLLVL.

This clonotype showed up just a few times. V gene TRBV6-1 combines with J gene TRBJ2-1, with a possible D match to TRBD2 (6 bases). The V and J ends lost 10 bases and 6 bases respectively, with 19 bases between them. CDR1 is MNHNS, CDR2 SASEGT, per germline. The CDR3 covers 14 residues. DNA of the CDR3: TGTGCCACCCTGAAACGACTAGTTAGCAATGAGCAGTTCTTC. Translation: CATLKRLVSNEQFF.

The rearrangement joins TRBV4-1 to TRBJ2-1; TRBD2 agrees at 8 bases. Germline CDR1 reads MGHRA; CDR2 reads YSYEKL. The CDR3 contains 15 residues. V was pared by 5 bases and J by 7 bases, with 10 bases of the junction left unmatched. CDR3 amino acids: CASSNSGSAENEQFF. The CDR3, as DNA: TGCGCCAGCAGCAACAGCGGGAGCGCCGAAAATGAGCAGTTCTTC.

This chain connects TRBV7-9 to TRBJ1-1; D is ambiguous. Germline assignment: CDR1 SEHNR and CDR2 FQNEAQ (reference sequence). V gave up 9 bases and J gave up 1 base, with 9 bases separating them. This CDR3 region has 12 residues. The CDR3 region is CASLDWNTEAFF. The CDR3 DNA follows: TGTGCCAGTCTGGACTGGAACACTGAAGCTTTCTTT.

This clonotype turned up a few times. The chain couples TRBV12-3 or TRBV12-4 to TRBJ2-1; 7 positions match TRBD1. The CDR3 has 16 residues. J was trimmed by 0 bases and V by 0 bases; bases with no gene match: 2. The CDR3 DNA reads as TGTGCCAGCAGTTTAGCCGGGGACAGCTCCTACAATGAGCAGTTCTTC. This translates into CASSLAGDSSYNEQFF.

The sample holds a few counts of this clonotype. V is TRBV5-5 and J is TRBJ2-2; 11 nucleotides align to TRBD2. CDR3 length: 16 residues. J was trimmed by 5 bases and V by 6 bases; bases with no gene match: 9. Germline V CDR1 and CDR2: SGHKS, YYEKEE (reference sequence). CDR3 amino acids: CASTRRTSGFTGELFF. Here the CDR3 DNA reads TGTGCCAGCACCCGACGGACTAGCGGGTTTACCGGGGAGCTGTTTTTT.

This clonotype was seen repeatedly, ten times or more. DNA for the CDR3: TGTGCCAGCAGCCACCCCCAGCCCGCAGGGAATGAGCAGTTCTTC. Translating it yields CASSHPQPAGNEQFF. The chain carries TRBV27 and TRBJ2-1; perhaps TRBD1 as D (5 bases). Germline assignment: CDR1 MNHEY and CDR2 SMNVEV (reference sequence). Trimming pared 6 bases from V and 7 bases from J, leaving 19 bases between. CDR3 length: 15 amino acids.

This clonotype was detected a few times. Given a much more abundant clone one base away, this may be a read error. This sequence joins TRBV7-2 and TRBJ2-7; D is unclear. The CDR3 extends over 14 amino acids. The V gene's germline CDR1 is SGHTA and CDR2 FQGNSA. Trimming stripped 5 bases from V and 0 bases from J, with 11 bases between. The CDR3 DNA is TGTGCCAGCAGCATAACTTGGAGCTCCTACGAGCAGTACTTC. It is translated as CASSITWSSYEQYF.

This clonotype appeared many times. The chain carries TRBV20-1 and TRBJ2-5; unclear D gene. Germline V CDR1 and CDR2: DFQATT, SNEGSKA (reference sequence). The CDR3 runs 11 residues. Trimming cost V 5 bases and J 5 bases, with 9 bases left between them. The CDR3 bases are TGCAGTGCTTCACACACGGAGACCCAGTACTTC. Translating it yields CSASHTETQYF.

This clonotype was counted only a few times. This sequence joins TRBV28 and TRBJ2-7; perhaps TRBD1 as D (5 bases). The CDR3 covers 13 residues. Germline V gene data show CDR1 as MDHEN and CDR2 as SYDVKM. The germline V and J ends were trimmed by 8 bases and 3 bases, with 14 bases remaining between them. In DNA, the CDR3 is TGTGCCAGCCGCCCCAGGGCATTCTACGAGCAGTACTTC. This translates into CASRPRAFYEQYF.

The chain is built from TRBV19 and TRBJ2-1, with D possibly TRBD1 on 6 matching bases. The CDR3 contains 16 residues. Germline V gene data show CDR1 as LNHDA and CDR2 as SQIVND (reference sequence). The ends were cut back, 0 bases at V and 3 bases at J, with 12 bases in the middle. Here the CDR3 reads CASSIDTGLVYNEQFF. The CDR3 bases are TGTGCCAGTAGTATAGATACAGGGTTAGTCTACAATGAGCAGTTCTTC.

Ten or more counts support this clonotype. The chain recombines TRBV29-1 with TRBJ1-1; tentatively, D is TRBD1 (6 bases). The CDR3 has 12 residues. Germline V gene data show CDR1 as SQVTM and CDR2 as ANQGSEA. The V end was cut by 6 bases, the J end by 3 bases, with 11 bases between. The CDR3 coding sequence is TGCAGCGTAGGACAGCAAGACACTGAAGCTTTCTTT. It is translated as CSVGQQDTEAFF.

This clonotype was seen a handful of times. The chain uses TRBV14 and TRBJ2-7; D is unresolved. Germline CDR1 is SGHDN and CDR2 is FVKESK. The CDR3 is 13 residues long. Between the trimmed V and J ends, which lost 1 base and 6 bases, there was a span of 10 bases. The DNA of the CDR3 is TGTGCCAGCAGCCAAGGATCTGGGATCGAGCAGTACTTC. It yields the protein CASSQGSGIEQYF.

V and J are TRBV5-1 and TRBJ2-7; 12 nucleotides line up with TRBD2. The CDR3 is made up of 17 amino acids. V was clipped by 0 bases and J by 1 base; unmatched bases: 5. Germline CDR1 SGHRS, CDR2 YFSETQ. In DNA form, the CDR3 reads TGCGCCAGCAGCTTGGGACTAGCGGGAGTGGGATCCTACGAGCAGTACTTC. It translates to CASSLGLAGVGSYEQYF.

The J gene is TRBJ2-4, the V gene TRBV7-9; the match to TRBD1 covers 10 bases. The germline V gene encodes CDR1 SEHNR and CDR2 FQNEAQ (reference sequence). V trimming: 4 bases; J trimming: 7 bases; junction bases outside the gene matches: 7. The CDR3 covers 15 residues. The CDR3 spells CASSSRTGGRNIQYF. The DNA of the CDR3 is TGTGCCAGCAGCTCTAGGACAGGGGGAAGGAACATTCAGTACTTC.

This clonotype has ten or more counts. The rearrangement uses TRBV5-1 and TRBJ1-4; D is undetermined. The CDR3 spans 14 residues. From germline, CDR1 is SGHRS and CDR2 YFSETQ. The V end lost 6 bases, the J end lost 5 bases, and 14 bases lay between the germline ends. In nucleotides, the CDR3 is TGCGCCAGCAAAATGGGGATCCTGAATGAAAAACTGTTTTTT. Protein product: CASKMGILNEKLFF.

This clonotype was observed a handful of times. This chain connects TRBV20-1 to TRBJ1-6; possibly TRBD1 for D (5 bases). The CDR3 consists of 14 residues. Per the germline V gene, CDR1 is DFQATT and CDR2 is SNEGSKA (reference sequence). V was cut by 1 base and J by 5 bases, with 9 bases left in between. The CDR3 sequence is CSARGQSHNSPLHF. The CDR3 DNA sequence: TGCAGTGCTAGAGGACAGTCTCATAATTCACCCCTCCACTTT.

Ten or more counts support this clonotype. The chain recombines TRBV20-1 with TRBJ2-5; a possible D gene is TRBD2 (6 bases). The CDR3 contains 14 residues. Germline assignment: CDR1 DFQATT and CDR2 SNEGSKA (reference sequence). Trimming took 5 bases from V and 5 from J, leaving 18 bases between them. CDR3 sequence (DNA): TGCAGTGCTCCAGTGGCCGGGAGTGGTGAGACCCAGTACTTC. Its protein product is CSAPVAGSGETQYF.

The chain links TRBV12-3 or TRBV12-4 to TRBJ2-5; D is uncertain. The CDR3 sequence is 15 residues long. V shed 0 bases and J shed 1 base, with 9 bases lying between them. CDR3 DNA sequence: TGTGCCAGCAGTTTAGCTTTGCTACCCCAAGAGACCCAGTACTTC. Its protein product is CASSLALLPQETQYF.

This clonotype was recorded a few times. The CDR3: CASSLYRGAGEQYF. CDR3 nucleotides: TGCGCCAGCAGCTTGTATCGAGGAGCGGGAGAGCAGTACTTC. The V call is TRBV5-1, the J call TRBJ2-7, with 7 bases that match TRBD2. V lost 1 base and J lost 7; bases outside the gene matches: 8. Germline CDR1 and CDR2: SGHRS and YFSETQ. The CDR3 totals 14 residues.

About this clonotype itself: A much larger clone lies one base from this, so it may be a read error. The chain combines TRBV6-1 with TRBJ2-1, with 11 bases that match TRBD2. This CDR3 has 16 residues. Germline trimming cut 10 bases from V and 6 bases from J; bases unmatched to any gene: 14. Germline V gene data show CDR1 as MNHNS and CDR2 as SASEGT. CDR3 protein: CANRTTSGSIGNEQFF. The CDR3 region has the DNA TGTGCCAACAGAACTACTAGCGGGAGTATAGGCAATGAGCAGTTCTTC.

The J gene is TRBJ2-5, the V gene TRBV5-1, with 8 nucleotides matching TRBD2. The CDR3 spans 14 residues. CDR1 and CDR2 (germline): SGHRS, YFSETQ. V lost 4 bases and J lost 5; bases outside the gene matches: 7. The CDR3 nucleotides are TGCGCCAGCAGCAAGCGGGAGCCAGGGGAGACCCAGTACTTC. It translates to CASSKREPGETQYF. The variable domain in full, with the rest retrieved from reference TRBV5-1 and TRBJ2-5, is KAGVTQTPRYLIKTRGQQVTLSCSPISGHRSVSWYQQTPGQGLQFLFEYFSETQRNKGNFPGRFSGRQFSNSRSEMNVSTLELGDSALYLCASSKREPGETQYFGPGTRLLVL.

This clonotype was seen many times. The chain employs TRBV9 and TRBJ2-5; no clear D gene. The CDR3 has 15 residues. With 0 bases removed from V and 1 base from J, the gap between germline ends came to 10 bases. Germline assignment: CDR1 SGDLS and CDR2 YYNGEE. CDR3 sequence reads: CASSVEGMAQETQYF. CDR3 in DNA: TGTGCCAGCAGCGTAGAGGGAATGGCCCAAGAGACCCAGTACTTC.

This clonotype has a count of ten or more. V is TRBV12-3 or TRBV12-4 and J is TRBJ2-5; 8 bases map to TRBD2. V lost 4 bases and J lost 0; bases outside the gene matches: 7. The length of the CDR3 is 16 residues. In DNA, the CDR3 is TGTGCCAGCAGTTCACGGACTAGCCAGTACCAAGAGACCCAGTACTTC. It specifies CASSSRTSQYQETQYF.